A single TCR beta chain is shown here with its context. These data are taken from a study of blood T cell repertoires in COVID-19. As processed by the authors: Scientists estimated how many nucleated cells there were by amplifying reference gene primers. Using immunoSEQ multiplex PCR, the repertoire was profiled, and TCRdb retains in-frame clones only, with some absent. The V and J calls and clone size are taken from that table; D and trimming were inferred from the DNA. The sample consists of roughly 42,000 clones, about 90% of them appearing once. V lost 4 bases to trimming and J lost 8 bases, with 19 bases between them. CDR1 is SGHDT and CDR2 is YYEEEE in the germline V gene. This CDR3 spans 16 amino acids.

The V call is TRBV5-6, the J call TRBJ1-6; possible D gene TRBD1, 6 bases. The receptor was isolated from a man aged 60 to 69 with acute or convalescent COVID-19. The sample taken for sequencing was peripheral blood. As DNA, the CDR3 is TGTGCCAGCAGCCTAGGGGGAGATGGGGATTATTCACCCCTCCACTTT. It encodes CASSLGGDGDYSPLHF.